The 24 T cell receptor beta chains below all came from one sample that was sequenced in a study of T cells in Graves' hyperthyroidism and ophthalmopathy. Amplification yielded TCR beta CDR3 regions, with RNA transcripts as the source. The primer set for the first-round RT-PCR of the TCR CDR3 was HTBI. TCRdb re-derived calls from the multiplex PCR reads in MiXCR, one entry per CDR3 protein. The sample has about 420,000 distinct CDR3 sequences, about a sixth seen once; the top ten hold almost 8%. Sequences were obtained from blood. Receptors originate from a woman aged 18-35 years with Graves' hyperthyroidism.

This clonotype was detected a few times. The chain joins TRBV18 to TRBJ2-3; TRBD1 might be the D (5 bases). There are 13 residues in the CDR3. Germline loops: CDR1 KGHSH, CDR2 LQKENI. V gave up 6 bases and J gave up 4 bases, with 11 bases separating them. CDR3 in DNA: TGTGCCAGCTCTCAGGGCCTGGCAGATACGCAGTATTTT. It yields the protein CASSQGLADTQYF.

The rearrangement uses TRBV28 and TRBJ2-1; 11 bases align to TRBD2. Trimming cost V 11 bases and J 8 bases; bases outside gene matches: 14. The germline CDR1 and CDR2 sequences are MDHEN and SYDVKM. The CDR3 contains 15 residues. CDR3 in amino acids: CAGGGTSGNFDEQFF. The CDR3, as DNA: TGTGCCGGGGGGGGGACTAGCGGAAACTTCGATGAGCAGTTCTTC.

This clonotype was counted at least ten times. The gene calls are TRBV11-2 and TRBJ1-1; 8 bases line up with TRBD1. The CDR3 contains 17 residues. J lost 3 bases, V lost 2 bases, and 11 bases had no gene match. Germline V gene data show CDR1 as SGHAT and CDR2 as FQNNGV. The CDR3 DNA follows: TGTGCCAGCAGCTTAACCAGGGGGCGAATTAGGGACACTGAAGCTTTCTTT. It specifies CASSLTRGRIRDTEAFF. The whole variable domain, remainder taken from reference TRBV11-2 and TRBJ1-1, is EAGVAQSPRYKIIEKRQSVAFWCNPISGHATLYWYQQILGQGPKLLIQFQNNGVVDDSQLPKDRFSAERLKGVDSTLKIQPAKLEDSAVYLCASSLTRGRIRDTEAFFGQGTRLTVV.

This clonotype was detected only a few times. V and J are TRBV7-9 and TRBJ1-2; TRBD1 aligns across 12 bases. The germline gives CDR1 SEHNR, CDR2 FQNEAQ (reference sequence). V lost 4 bases and J lost 3; bases outside the gene matches: 3. The length of the CDR3 is 15 residues. CDR3 in amino acids: CASSSGTGGHYGYTF. The CDR3 DNA reads as TGTGCCAGCAGCTCAGGGACAGGGGGCCACTATGGCTACACCTTC.

The sample holds many counts of this clonotype. This chain connects TRBV10-1 to TRBJ2-1; 8 bases agree with TRBD2. The V and J ends lost 6 bases and 6 bases, in that order; junction bases with no gene match: 10. This CDR3 region has 15 residues. CDR1 and CDR2 from the germline V gene are WNHNN and SYGVQD (reference sequence). The CDR3 reads CASSKIAGSSNEQFF. The CDR3 bases are TGCGCCAGCAGCAAAATAGCGGGATCAAGCAATGAGCAGTTCTTC.

There are many counts of this clonotype. This sequence joins TRBV9 and TRBJ2-3; no clear D. Per germline, CDR1 SGDLS and CDR2 YYNGEE. The ends were cut back, 0 bases at V and 2 bases at J, with 10 bases in the middle. The CDR3 covers 15 residues. The DNA for the CDR3 is TGTGCCAGCAGCGTAGCGGCCGCTTCCACAGATACGCAGTATTTT. Protein: CASSVAAASTDTQYF.

This clonotype was picked up many times. The chain joins TRBV20-1 to TRBJ2-5, with D possibly being TRBD1 (6 bases). CDR3 size: 11 residues. The germline V gene encodes CDR1 DFQATT and CDR2 SNEGSKA (reference sequence). Trimming took 4 bases from V and 5 from J, leaving 8 bases between them. CDR3 residues: CSAKTGETQYF. The CDR3 DNA sequence: TGCAGTGCTAAAACAGGGGAGACCCAGTACTTC.

V is TRBV12-5 and J is TRBJ1-2; D unresolved. The CDR3 is 11 amino acids. Trimming removed 3 bases from V and 7 bases from J, with 6 bases in between. The germline CDR1 and CDR2 sequences are LGHNT and FRNRAP. CDR3 DNA sequence: TGTGCTAGTGGTTTCTCGTCTGGCTACACCTTC. Translation: CASGFSSGYTF.

This clonotype was seen repeatedly, ten times or more. Here the CDR3 reads CASRAGTGGGNTEAFF. In nucleotides, the CDR3 is TGTGCCAGCAGAGCCGGAACTGGGGGGGGGAACACTGAAGCTTTCTTT. This chain uses TRBV12-3 or TRBV12-4 with TRBJ1-1; a weak D match, TRBD1 (5 bases). This CDR3 has 16 amino acids. Trimming cost V 6 bases and J 1 base, with 18 bases left between them.

This clonotype was counted ten times or more. V gene TRBV28 combines with J gene TRBJ1-2, with 7 nucleotides matching TRBD1. Trimming removed 3 bases from V and 3 bases from J; junction bases left unmatched: 1. This CDR3 is built from 13 residues. From germline, CDR1 is MDHEN and CDR2 SYDVKM. CDR3 in DNA: TGTGCCAGCAGTTTTCAGGGGGACTATGGCTACACCTTC. This encodes CASSFQGDYGYTF.

The chain has TRBV24-1 and TRBJ2-1, with TRBD2 matching 7 bases. J gave up 4 bases and V 5 bases, and 7 bases lay outside the gene matches. In germline, CDR1 is KGHDR, CDR2 SFDVKD. CDR3 length: 15 residues. The CDR3 protein is CATSATSSPYNEQFF. CDR3 DNA sequence: TGTGCCACCAGTGCGACTAGCTCCCCTTACAATGAGCAGTTCTTC.

This clonotype was counted a few times. This chain joins TRBV6-1 and TRBJ1-5; D gene uncertain. CDR1 is MNHNS, CDR2 SASEGT, per germline. The V end lost 5 bases, the J end lost 15 bases, and 20 bases lay between the germline ends. The CDR3 runs 13 residues. The CDR3 DNA follows: TGTGCCAGCAGTTACTCGGGGAGCGCAGTAAGGCATTTT. It encodes CASSYSGSAVRHF.

This clonotype occurred many times. The rearrangement uses TRBV2 and TRBJ2-5; TRBD1 might be the D (6 bases). Germline V gives CDR1 SNHLY, CDR2 FYNNEI. This CDR3 has 13 amino acids. Trimming left V 6 bases short and J 5 bases short, with 13 bases between. CDR3 DNA: TGTGCCAGCAGGGAACAGGGTCGGGAGACCCAGTACTTC. Its translation is CASREQGRETQYF.

This clonotype was recorded many times. The chain carries TRBV12-3 or TRBV12-4 and TRBJ2-7; possibly TRBD1 for D (6 bases). The length of the CDR3 is 17 residues. The V and J ends lost 3 bases and 5 bases respectively, with 23 bases between them. CDR3 loop: CASSFSGDIRGPHEQYF. The CDR3 DNA sequence: TGTGCCAGCAGTTTCAGCGGTGACATCAGGGGTCCGCACGAGCAGTACTTC.

This clonotype was detected ten times or more. The chain joins TRBV20-1 to TRBJ1-3; TRBD1 is a possible D gene (5 bases). V lost 1 base to trimming and J lost 0 bases, with 16 bases between them. CDR3 size: 17 residues. The germline gives CDR1 DFQATT, CDR2 SNEGSKA (reference sequence). DNA for the CDR3: TGCAGTGCTAGAGGCGGTCGGGGCAGGGTCTCTGGAAACACCATATATTTT. It is translated as CSARGGRGRVSGNTIYF.

This clonotype was observed a single time. This chain uses TRBV2 with TRBJ2-5, with 16 bases lining up with TRBD2. The CDR3 is made up of 16 amino acids. Trimming at V came to 6 bases and at J to 4 bases, leaving 5 bases not matched to a gene. Looked up from germline, CDR1 is SNHLY and CDR2 is FYNNEI. The CDR3 region has the DNA TGTGCCAGCAGCGGGACTAGCGGGGGGGCCCCAGAGACCCAGTACTTC. Translation: CASSGTSGGAPETQYF.

The rearrangement links TRBV6-6 to TRBJ2-5; D not certain. The CDR3 has 13 amino acids. The V gene's germline CDR1 is MNHNY and CDR2 SVGAGI (reference sequence). The ends were cut back, 0 bases at V and 5 bases at J, with 7 bases in the middle. CDR3 DNA: TGTGCCAGCAGTTACTCGAGAATGGAGACCCAGTACTTC. This gives the protein CASSYSRMETQYF.

The chain has TRBV20-1 and TRBJ1-2; no clear D. The V end lost 7 bases, the J end lost 7 bases, and 13 bases lay between the germline ends. The CDR3 totals 11 residues. Germline V lookup: CDR1 DFQATT, CDR2 SNEGSKA (reference sequence). The CDR3 DNA is TGCAGTGAGGGTCCGGGATCTGGCTACACCTTC. Its protein product is CSEGPGSGYTF.

In this sample, this clonotype turned up many times. The V and J genes are TRBV10-2 and TRBJ2-3; TRBD2 matches 9 bases. The CDR3 totals 17 residues. Looked up from germline, CDR1 is WSHSY and CDR2 is SAAADI. J lost 5 bases, V lost 0 bases, and 9 bases had no gene match. CDR3 sequence (DNA): TGCGCCAGCAGTGAGTCGAAGATGGCGGGAGGGGAAGATACGCAGTATTTT. This encodes CASSESKMAGGEDTQYF.

About this clonotype itself: A read error may produce the germline difference seen at one junction end. The chain links TRBV12-5 to TRBJ2-2, with 9 bases fitting TRBD1. CDR1 is LGHNT and CDR2 is FRNRAP in the germline V gene. This CDR3 has 17 residues. The CDR3 loop is CASGLSRQGGDTEELFF. In DNA form, the CDR3 reads TGTGCTAGTGGTTTGTCCCGACAGGGGGGCGACACCGAGGAGCTGTTTTTT.

The chain has TRBV27 and TRBJ2-1, with TRBD2 matching 13 bases. Germline values: CDR1 MNHEY, CDR2 SMNVEV (reference sequence). The CDR3 length is 16 residues. Trimming at V came to 6 bases and at J to 9 bases, leaving 11 bases not matched to a gene. CDR3: CASSPTTSGGVGEQFF. In DNA, the CDR3 is TGTGCCAGCAGCCCAACCACTAGCGGGGGGGTTGGTGAGCAGTTCTTC.

The sample holds many counts of this clonotype. This chain uses TRBV2 with TRBJ2-3; D call uncertain. Germline V lookup: CDR1 SNHLY, CDR2 FYNNEI. Trimming shortened V by 1 base and J by 5 bases, and 19 bases separated the two germline ends. The CDR3 is 17 amino acids. The CDR3 DNA is TGTGCCAGCAGTGAAGTTCAAGGACGCATAACGGGAGATACGCAGTATTTT. As protein: CASSEVQGRITGDTQYF.

This clonotype was picked up a small number of times. This chain links TRBV5-6 with TRBJ2-1; TRBD2 is a possible D gene (6 bases). V lost 1 base and J lost 4, with 9 bases in between. Germline CDR1 and CDR2: SGHDT and YYEEEE. This CDR3 spans 14 amino acids. CDR3 sequence: CASSLFRGYNEQFF. CDR3 nucleotides: TGTGCCAGCAGCTTGTTCCGGGGGTACAATGAGCAGTTCTTC.

This clonotype was seen ten or more times. The chain links TRBV3-1 to TRBJ2-3; the D gene is possibly TRBD2 (6 bases). CDR1 is LGHDT and CDR2 is YNNKEL in the germline V gene (reference sequence). This CDR3 has 14 amino acids. V gave up 4 bases and J gave up 5 bases, with 13 bases separating them. DNA for the CDR3: TGTGCCAGCAGCCGGGCGGGAATGGGAGATACGCAGTATTTT. Its translation: CASSRAGMGDTQYF.